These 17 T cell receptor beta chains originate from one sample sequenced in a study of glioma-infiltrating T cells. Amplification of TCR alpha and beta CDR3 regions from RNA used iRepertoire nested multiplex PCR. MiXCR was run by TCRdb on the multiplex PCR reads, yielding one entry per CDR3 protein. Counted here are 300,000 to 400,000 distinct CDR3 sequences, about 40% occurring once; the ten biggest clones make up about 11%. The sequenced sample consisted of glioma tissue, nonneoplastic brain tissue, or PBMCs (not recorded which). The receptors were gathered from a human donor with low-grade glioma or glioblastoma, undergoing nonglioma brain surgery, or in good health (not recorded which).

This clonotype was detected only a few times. CDR3 in amino acids: CASRRDRDTGELFF. The CDR3 DNA sequence: TGTGCCAGCAGACGGGACAGGGACACCGGGGAGCTGTTTTTT. The J gene is TRBJ2-2, the V gene TRBV6-5; 9 nucleotides line up with TRBD1. CDR3 length equals 14 residues. V shed 6 bases, J shed 3 bases, and the junction held 2 bases outside the gene matches. Germline CDR1 MNHEY, CDR2 SVGAGI.

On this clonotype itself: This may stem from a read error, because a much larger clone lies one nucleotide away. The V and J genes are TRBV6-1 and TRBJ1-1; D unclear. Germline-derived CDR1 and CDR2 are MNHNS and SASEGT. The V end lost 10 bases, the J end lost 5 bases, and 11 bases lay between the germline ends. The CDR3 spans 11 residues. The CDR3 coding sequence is TGTGCCACCCATCTTCTAACTGAAGCTTTCTTT. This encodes CATHLLTEAFF.

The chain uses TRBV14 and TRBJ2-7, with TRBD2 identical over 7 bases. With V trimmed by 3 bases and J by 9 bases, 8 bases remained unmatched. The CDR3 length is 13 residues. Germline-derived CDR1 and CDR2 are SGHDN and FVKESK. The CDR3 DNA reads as TGTGCCAGCAGCCAGGGAGGGGTGGTACCGCAGTACTTC. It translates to CASSQGGVVPQYF.

The CDR3 DNA reads as TGCAGTGCTAGGATAGGGGGAGTCGGGACAGATACGCAGTATTTT. The encoded protein is CSARIGGVGTDTQYF. The chain uses TRBV20-1 and TRBJ2-3, with a weak D call TRBD1 (6 bases). In germline, CDR1 is DFQATT, CDR2 SNEGSKA (reference sequence). The V end lost 3 bases, the J end lost 3 bases, and 16 bases lay between the germline ends. The CDR3 runs to 15 residues.

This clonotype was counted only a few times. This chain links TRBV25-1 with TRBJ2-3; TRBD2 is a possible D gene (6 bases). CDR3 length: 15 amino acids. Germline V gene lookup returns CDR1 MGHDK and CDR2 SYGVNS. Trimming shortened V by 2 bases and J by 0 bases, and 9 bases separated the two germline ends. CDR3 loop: CASSELATSTDTQYF. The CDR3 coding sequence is TGTGCCAGCAGTGAACTAGCGACGAGCACAGATACGCAGTATTTT.

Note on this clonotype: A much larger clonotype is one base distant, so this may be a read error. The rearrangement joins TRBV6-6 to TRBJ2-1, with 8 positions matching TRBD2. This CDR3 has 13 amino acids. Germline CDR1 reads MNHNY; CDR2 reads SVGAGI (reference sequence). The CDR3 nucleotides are TGTGCCAGCAGGTCTAGCGGGTACAATGAGAAGTTCTTC. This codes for CASRSSGYNEKFF.

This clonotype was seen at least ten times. This CDR3 is CASSPGTGSFHEQYF. For the CDR3, the DNA is TGTGCCAGCAGTCCCGGGACAGGTTCCTTTCACGAGCAGTACTTC. This chain links TRBV27 with TRBJ2-7, with 8 bases aligning to TRBD1. This CDR3 spans 15 amino acids. Germline CDR1 reads MNHEY; CDR2 reads SMNVEV (reference sequence). The V and J ends lost 5 bases and 5 bases, in that order; junction bases with no gene match: 11.

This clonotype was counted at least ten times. CDR3 sequence: CASLGTSTGELFF. In DNA form, the CDR3 reads TGTGCCAGCTTAGGGACCTCCACCGGGGAGCTGTTTTTT. V usage is TRBV6-1 and J usage is TRBJ2-2; D may be TRBD1 or TRBD2 (5 bases each). V dropped 8 bases and J dropped 4 bases, with 11 bases sitting between them. Germline CDR1 reads MNHNS; CDR2 reads SASEGT. This CDR3 has 13 residues.

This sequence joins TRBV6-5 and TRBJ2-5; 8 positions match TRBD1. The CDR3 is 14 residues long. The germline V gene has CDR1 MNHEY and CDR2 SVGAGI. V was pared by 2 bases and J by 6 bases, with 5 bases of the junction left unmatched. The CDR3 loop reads CASSYPGGAQTQYF. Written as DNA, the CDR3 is TGTGCCAGCAGTTACCCAGGGGGCGCGCAGACCCAGTACTTC.

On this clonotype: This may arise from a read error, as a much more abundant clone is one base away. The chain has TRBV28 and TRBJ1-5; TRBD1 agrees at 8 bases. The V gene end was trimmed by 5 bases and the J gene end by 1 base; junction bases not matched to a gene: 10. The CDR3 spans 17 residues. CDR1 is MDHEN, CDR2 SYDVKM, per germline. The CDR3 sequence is CASSPWTGRRSNQPQHF. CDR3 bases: TGTGCCAGCAGTCCCTGGACAGGGCGTAGGAGCAATCAGCCCCAGCATTTT.

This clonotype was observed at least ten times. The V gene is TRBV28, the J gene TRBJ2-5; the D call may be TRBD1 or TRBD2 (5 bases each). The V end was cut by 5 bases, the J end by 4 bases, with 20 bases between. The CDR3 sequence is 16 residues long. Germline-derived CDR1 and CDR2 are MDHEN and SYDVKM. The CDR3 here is CASSLPGTQRGETQYF. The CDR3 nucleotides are TGTGCCAGCAGTCTCCCCGGGACCCAGAGGGGAGAGACCCAGTACTTC.

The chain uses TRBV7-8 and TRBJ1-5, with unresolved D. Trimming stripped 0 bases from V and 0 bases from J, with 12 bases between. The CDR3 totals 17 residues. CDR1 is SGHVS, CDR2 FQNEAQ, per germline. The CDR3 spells CASSLAHRLYSNQPQHF. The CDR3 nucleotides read TGTGCCAGCAGCTTAGCGCATAGACTCTATAGCAATCAGCCCCAGCATTTT. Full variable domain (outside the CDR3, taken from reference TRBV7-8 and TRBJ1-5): GAGVSQSPRYKVAKRGQDVALRCDPISGHVSLFWYQQALGQGPEFLTYFQNEAQLDKSGLPSDRFFAERPEGSVSTLKIQRTQQEDSAVYLCASSLAHRLYSNQPQHFGDGTRLSIL.

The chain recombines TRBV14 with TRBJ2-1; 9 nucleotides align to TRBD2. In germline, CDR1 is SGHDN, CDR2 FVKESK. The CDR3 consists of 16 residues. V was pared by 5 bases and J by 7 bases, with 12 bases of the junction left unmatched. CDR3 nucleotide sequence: TGTGCCAGCAGCAGCGTCGGCGGGAGGGCCGGTAATGAGCAGTTCTTC. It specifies CASSSVGGRAGNEQFF.

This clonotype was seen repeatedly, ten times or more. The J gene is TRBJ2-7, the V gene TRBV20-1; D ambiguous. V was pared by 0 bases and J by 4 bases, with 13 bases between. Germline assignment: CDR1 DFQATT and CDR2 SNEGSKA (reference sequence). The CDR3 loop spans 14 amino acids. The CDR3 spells CSARDSTLRYEQYF. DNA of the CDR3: TGCAGTGCTAGAGATTCGACCTTACGTTACGAGCAGTACTTC.

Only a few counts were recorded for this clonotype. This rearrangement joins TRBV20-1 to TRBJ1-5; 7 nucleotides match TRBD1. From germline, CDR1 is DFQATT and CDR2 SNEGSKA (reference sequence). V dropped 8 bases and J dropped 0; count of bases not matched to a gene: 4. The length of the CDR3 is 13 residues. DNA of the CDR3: TGCAGTACGACAGGGCGTAGCAATCAGCCCCAGCATTTT. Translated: CSTTGRSNQPQHF.

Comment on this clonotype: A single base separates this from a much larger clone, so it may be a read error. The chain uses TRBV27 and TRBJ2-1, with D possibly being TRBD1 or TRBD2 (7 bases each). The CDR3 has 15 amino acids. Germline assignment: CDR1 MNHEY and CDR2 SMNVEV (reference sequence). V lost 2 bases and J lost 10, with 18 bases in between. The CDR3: CASSLTGDYSYEQFF. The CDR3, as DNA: TGTGCCAGCAGTTTAACAGGGGACTACTCCTACGAGCAGTTCTTC.

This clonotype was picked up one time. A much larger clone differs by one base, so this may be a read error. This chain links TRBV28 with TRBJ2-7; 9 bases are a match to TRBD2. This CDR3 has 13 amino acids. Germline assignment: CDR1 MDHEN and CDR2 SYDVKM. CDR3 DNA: TGTGCCGGCAGAGCGGGAGGTCCCTACGAGCAGTACTTC. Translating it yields CAGRAGGPYEQYF.